This TCR beta chain was retrieved from a study of human T cells and chemical hapten exposure. About the study: Across samples, TCR yields varied, mostly owing to small differences in pooled library volumes. Study-wide results and limits: The number of TCRs above 1 in 1000 frequency did not change after DPC sensitization.

Only a few counts were recorded for this clonotype. Its target is unknown. Trimming removed 5 bases at V and 2 bases at J, with 10 bases between. The CDR3 extends over 14 amino acids. Germline CDR1 is MNHEY and CDR2 is SVGEGT. Noted time point: healthy volunteer bleed at 6 weeks. Extraction yielded total RNA from whole blood (unfractionated). The library labeled individual cDNA molecules by adding unique molecular identifiers to them. Per the original data handling: A per-sample median of around 100,000 TCRs was observed, with counts ranging from about 20,000 to 750,000. TCRdb reanalysed the RACE reads using MiXCR and keeps one entry per CDR3 protein. TCRdb, rather than the study authors, made the V and J calls. The sample carries some 77,000 distinct CDR3 sequences, approximately 8.1% recorded once.

The J gene is TRBJ1-5, the V gene TRBV6-2 or TRBV6-3; D remains unclear. This clonotype originated in a female donor in good health. Some clones in this sample may be carry-over from other donors' samples. The sequenced sample was whole blood. The CDR3 DNA follows: TGTGCCAGCAGTACGGTTGCGGGCAATCAGCCCCAGCATTTT. Protein product: CASSTVAGNQPQHF.